Listed below are T cell receptor beta chains from one sample, sequenced in a study of T cell repertoires in cytomegalovirus infection. TCRdb reanalysed the reads using MiXCR and keeps one entry per CDR3 protein. The sample shows approximately 140,000 distinct CDR3 sequences, roughly 6.5% of them seen only once. Source material: PBMCs. These receptors were collected from a human donor in good health (CMV status not recorded). Some clones in this sample may be carry-over from other donors' samples. CDR3s include the opening cysteine and the closing phenylalanine or tryptophan. D genes are given only for firm matches. Clone sizes are given selectively: once, few, many, or a class where the clone is expanded.

cdr3_length	d_call	v_call	j_call	clone_size	cdr3_nt	cdr3_aa
15	TRBD2	TRBV11-2	TRBJ2-5	many	TGTGCCAGCAGCACCGGACTAGCGGGTCAAGAGACCCAGTACTTC	CASSTGLAGQETQYF
12	.	TRBV6-6	TRBJ1-5	.	TGTGCCAGCAGTGATAAGTTGCAGCCCCAGCATTTT	CASSDKLQPQHF
15	TRBD2	TRBV7-9	TRBJ2-5	.	TGTGCCAGCAGCTTAGGGGACTACCTCCAAGAGACCCAGTACTTC	CASSLGDYLQETQYF
14	.	TRBV10-2	TRBJ1-5	.	TGCGCCAGCAGCAGGGGTAGTGAGTATCAGCCCCAGCATTTT	CASSRGSEYQPQHF
13	.	TRBV14	TRBJ2-5	many	TGTGCCAGCAGCCAAGATCCAAAAGAGACCCAGTACTTC	CASSQDPKETQYF
14	.	TRBV6-1	TRBJ1-5	many	TGTGCCAGCAGAACAGGGAGCAACAATCAGCCCCAGCATTTT	CASRTGSNNQPQHF
13	.	TRBV20-1	TRBJ1-5	few	TGCAGCGCTAGCCGACAGAACAATCAGCCCCAGCATTTT	CSASRQNNQPQHF
11	.	TRBV7-2	TRBJ2-4	many	TGTGCCAGCAGCTCTCCAGGGGATCAGTACTTC	CASSSPGDQYF
17	TRBD2	TRBV20-1	TRBJ2-6	.	TGCAGTGCTGGCAGACTAGCGGGGAACTCTGGGGCCAACGTCCTGACTTTC	CSAGRLAGNSGANVLTF
17	TRBD2	TRBV7-2	TRBJ2-5	many	TGTGCCAGCAGCGCCCCGACACTAGCGCCCTTACGAGAGACCCAGTACTTC	CASSAPTLAPLRETQYF
12	.	TRBV10-3	TRBJ2-7	many	TGTGCCATCGGGGCAGGGGTCTACGAGCAGTACTTC	CAIGAGVYEQYF
15	.	TRBV5-4	TRBJ1-1	many	TGTGCCAGCAGCGACGCGGGACTCCCGGGCACTGAAGCTTTCTTT	CASSDAGLPGTEAFF
16	.	TRBV5-4	TRBJ2-5	.	TGTGCCAGCAGCCAGGGGGGCACCGCAATCCAAGAGACCCAGTACTTC	CASSQGGTAIQETQYF
17	.	TRBV12-3/TRBV12-4	TRBJ2-3	many	TGTGCCAGCAGTTTATCCAAACTGACAAAGCCCACAGATACGCAGTATTTT	CASSLSKLTKPTDTQYF
18	.	TRBV7-8	TRBJ1-5	many	TGTGCCAGCAGCTTTCGGGCAGGGGCTGATTATAGCAATCAGCCCCAGCATTTT	CASSFRAGADYSNQPQHF
14	.	TRBV12-3/TRBV12-4	TRBJ1-1	many	TGTGCCAGCAGGAGAATCAGGGAGAACACTGAAGCTTTCTTT	CASRRIRENTEAFF
13	.	TRBV10-3	TRBJ2-3	few	TGTGCCATCTCGGGGGGCCCCCCGGATACGCAGTATTTT	CAISGGPPDTQYF
15	TRBD1	TRBV7-8	TRBJ1-1	many	TGTGCCAGCAGCTTGAGGGAGGGGGCTGGCACTGAAGCTTTCTTT	CASSLREGAGTEAFF
16	.	TRBV7-2	TRBJ2-2	many	TGTGCCAGCAGCTTTGTCGGACCAGGTGGGACCGGGGAGCTGTTTTTT	CASSFVGPGGTGELFF
13	.	TRBV6-2/TRBV6-3	TRBJ1-1	.	TGTGCCAGCAGTTACTATCAGAACACTGAAGCTTTCTTT	CASSYYQNTEAFF
15	TRBD2	TRBV7-2	TRBJ2-7	many	TGTGCCAGCAGCCGGGCGGGGGGGCACTCCTACGAGCAGTACTTC	CASSRAGGHSYEQYF
13	.	TRBV5-6	TRBJ1-6	few	TGTGCCAGCAGCTTGGTTTCGGACTCACCCCTCCACTTT	CASSLVSDSPLHF
14	.	TRBV7-2	TRBJ2-1	few	TGTGCCAGCAAGGGGGGGGCAGGATACAATGAGCAGTTCTTC	CASKGGAGYNEQFF
18	TRBD2	TRBV20-1	TRBJ2-5	many	TGCAGTGCCCCCGAAGGGGCTACTAGCGGGGCTTTTCAAGAGACCCAGTACTTC	CSAPEGATSGAFQETQYF
15	TRBD2	TRBV20-1	TRBJ2-7	many	TGCAGTGCTAGAGATGGCCAGCGGGGGAGCTACGAGCAGTACTTC	CSARDGQRGSYEQYF
16	.	TRBV7-2	TRBJ2-1	.	TGTGCCAGCAGCTTAGTTCGGGCTACCTCCTACAATGAGCAGTTCTTC	CASSLVRATSYNEQFF
16	.	TRBV15	TRBJ1-1	.	TGTGCCACCAGTCAGGCGTTCGATGGAAGGAACACTGAAGCTTTCTTT	CATSQAFDGRNTEAFF
17	.	TRBV5-4	TRBJ2-3	.	TGTGCCAGCAGCTTGTTTAGAGGGGGGAACCCCACAGATACGCAGTATTTT	CASSLFRGGNPTDTQYF
13	.	TRBV19	TRBJ1-2	many	TGTGCCAGTAAGCGGCAGGTGAACTATGGCTACACCTTC	CASKRQVNYGYTF
12	.	TRBV12-3/TRBV12-4	TRBJ1-1	.	TGTGCCAGCAGTTTAGTGATCACTGAAGCTTTCTTT	CASSLVITEAFF
16	TRBD1	TRBV5-4	TRBJ1-3	few	TGTGCCAGCAGCTTGGCCGACAGGGGCTCTGGAAACACCATATATTTT	CASSLADRGSGNTIYF
13	.	TRBV5-4	TRBJ2-2	few	TGTGCCAGCCAAGGGACGAAACACGGGGAGCTGTTTTTT	CASQGTKHGELFF
16	.	TRBV7-2	TRBJ2-5	many	TGTGCCAGCAGCTCGGACTCGCAAGGTGGGAGAGAGACCCAGTACTTC	CASSSDSQGGRETQYF
14	.	TRBV12-3/TRBV12-4	TRBJ1-5	many	TGTGCCAGCAGTTTGACAGTTAGCAATCAGCCCCAGCATTTT	CASSLTVSNQPQHF
16	.	TRBV7-2	TRBJ1-6	many	TGTGCCAGCAGCTTAGATAGCCTGAGCTATAATTCACCCCTCCACTTT	CASSLDSLSYNSPLHF
16	TRBD2	TRBV7-8	TRBJ2-3	many	TGTGCCAGCAGCTTCCGACTAGCGGGGCTCACAGATACGCAGTATTTT	CASSFRLAGLTDTQYF
14	.	TRBV7-2	TRBJ1-3	many	TGTGCCAGCAGCTCCTACAACTCTGGAAACACCATATATTTT	CASSSYNSGNTIYF
15	TRBD1	TRBV20-1	TRBJ1-1	few	TGCAGTGCCGGAGTCCCAGGGGGTATGAACACTGAAGCTTTCTTT	CSAGVPGGMNTEAFF
16	TRBD2	TRBV7-2	TRBJ2-1	many	TGTGCCAGCAGCTTAGGGGCTAGCGGGGTCTACAATGAGCAGTTCTTC	CASSLGASGVYNEQFF
16	.	TRBV19	TRBJ2-6	many	TGTGCCAGTAGTATATACACAGGGTCTGGGGCCAACGTCCTGACTTTC	CASSIYTGSGANVLTF
15	.	TRBV11-3	TRBJ2-2	many	TGTGCCAGCAGCTTAGAAACAGGCTCGACCGGGGAGCTGTTTTTT	CASSLETGSTGELFF
14	.	TRBV28	TRBJ2-5	.	TGTGCCAGCATAACCAGGGGCGAGGGTGAGACCCAGTACTTC	CASITRGEGETQYF
18	.	TRBV5-1	TRBJ1-1	many	TGCGCCAGCAGCTTGGGGGGCTCGGGTGGACAGCTGAACACTGAAGCTTTCTTT	CASSLGGSGGQLNTEAFF
15	TRBD1	TRBV7-6	TRBJ2-1	many	TGTGCCAGCAGCTTAGGGGACAGGGGGGGGAATGAGCAGTTCTTC	CASSLGDRGGNEQFF
17	TRBD2	TRBV12-3/TRBV12-4	TRBJ2-3	.	TGTGCCAGCAGTTTGAGGTCTAGCGGGACCAGCACAGATACGCAGTATTTT	CASSLRSSGTSTDTQYF
13	.	TRBV10-3	TRBJ2-5	.	TGTGCCATCAGTCCGGGAGAAAGGGAGACCCAGTACTTC	CAISPGERETQYF
14	.	TRBV7-2	TRBJ2-3	many	TGTGCCAGCAGCTTAGGTTGGTTTACAGATACGCAGTATTTT	CASSLGWFTDTQYF
15	.	TRBV5-6	TRBJ2-5	many	TGTGCCAGCAGCCCGCCGGGACGGTACCAAGAGACCCAGTACTTC	CASSPPGRYQETQYF
14	TRBD1	TRBV5-1	TRBJ1-1	few	TGCGCCAGCAGCAAGGACAGGGGGAACACTGAAGCTTTCTTT	CASSKDRGNTEAFF
13	.	TRBV14	TRBJ1-1	many	TGTGCCAGCAGCCAGGCCAGGGTAACTGAAGCTTTCTTT	CASSQARVTEAFF
16	.	TRBV11-2	TRBJ1-3	.	TGTGCCAGCAGCCTACAGGGTTGGGACTCTGGAAACACCATATATTTT	CASSLQGWDSGNTIYF